Following are 18 T cell receptor beta chains from one sample sequenced in a study of blood T cell repertoires in COVID-19. The repertoire was sequenced with immunoSEQ multiplex PCR; TCRdb's copy has only in-frame clones and lacks some. The sample contains roughly 440,000 clones, more than 70% of which appear only once. Source material: peripheral blood. The receptors derive from a woman aged 45-65 years with COVID-19, enrolled during active disease.

V usage is TRBV6-5 and J usage is TRBJ1-2, with D possibly TRBD1 on 5 matching bases. In germline, CDR1 is MNHEY, CDR2 SVGAGI. The CDR3 totals 14 residues. V lost 5 bases, J lost 4 bases, and 14 bases lay in between. CDR3 residues: CASSLVGQGYGYTF. Here the CDR3 DNA reads TGTGCCAGCAGTCTGGTTGGCCAGGGCTATGGCTACACCTTC.

The V call is TRBV7-9, the J call TRBJ1-3, with 7 bases fitting TRBD1. Germline V gene sequence: CDR1 SEHNR, CDR2 FQNEAQ (reference sequence). V lost 8 bases, J lost 1 base, and 2 bases stayed unmatched. This CDR3 region has 13 residues. The CDR3 nucleotides read TGTGCCAGCGAGACAGGGTCTGGAAACACCATATATTTT. Encoded protein: CASETGSGNTIYF.

This chain connects TRBV6-2 or TRBV6-3 to TRBJ2-6; D is unresolved. Trimming took 0 bases from V and 2 from J, leaving 8 bases between them. The CDR3 runs 16 residues. Germline-derived CDR1 and CDR2 are MNHEY and SVGEGT. CDR3 in amino acids: CASSYSGVTGANVLTF. In DNA, the CDR3 is TGTGCCAGCAGTTACTCAGGAGTAACTGGGGCCAACGTCCTGACTTTC.

The rearrangement joins TRBV7-7 to TRBJ1-3; D unresolved. Germline V gene lookup returns CDR1 SSHAT and CDR2 FNYEAQ (reference sequence). The CDR3 spans 17 residues. Trimming cost V 4 bases and J 4 bases, with 20 bases left between them. The CDR3 is CASSSGGPGTGGNTIYF. The CDR3 bases are TGTGCCAGCAGCTCCGGCGGCCCGGGAACGGGAGGAAACACCATATATTTT.

The V gene is TRBV7-9, the J gene TRBJ1-1, with a tentative D call TRBD1 (6 bases). The CDR3 is made up of 13 amino acids. V lost 4 bases, J lost 7 bases, and 13 bases lay in between. CDR1 and CDR2 (germline): SEHNR, FQNEAQ (reference sequence). CDR3 loop: CASSSRHRVEAFF. In DNA, the CDR3 is TGTGCCAGCAGCTCCCGCCACAGGGTTGAAGCTTTCTTT.

This clone was detected only once. V and J are TRBV2 and TRBJ1-2, with D perhaps TRBD1 (5 bases). Deletions cut 10 bases from V and 0 bases from J, with 12 bases between. The germline CDR1 and CDR2 sequences are SNHLY and FYNNEI. CDR3 size: 13 residues. CDR3 sequence reads: CATPDRANYGYTF. The CDR3 bases are TGTGCCACCCCTGACAGAGCTAACTATGGCTACACCTTC.

This rearrangement joins TRBV3-1 (or the pseudogene TRBV3-2) to TRBJ1-6; possibly TRBD1 for D (6 bases). This CDR3 contains 15 residues. Germline assignment: CDR1 LGHDT and CDR2 YNNKEL (reference sequence). V shed 3 bases and J shed 6 bases, with 12 bases lying between them. DNA of the CDR3: TGTGCCAGCAGCCAGATGAACAGGGTTAATTCACCCCTCCACTTT. As protein: CASSQMNRVNSPLHF.

The chain uses TRBV19 and TRBJ2-6; D is possibly TRBD2 (5 bases). The germline gives CDR1 LNHDA, CDR2 SQIVND (reference sequence). The V end lost 5 bases, the J end lost 3 bases, and 14 bases lay between the germline ends. CDR3 size: 16 residues. This CDR3 is CASSEGDPIGANVLTF. The CDR3 bases are TGTGCCAGTAGTGAGGGCGATCCGATTGGGGCCAACGTCCTGACTTTC.

This clone was seen many times. The rearrangement uses TRBV7-3 and TRBJ2-7; possible D gene TRBD1, 6 bases. The V end was cut by 3 bases, the J end by 8 bases, with 11 bases between. This CDR3 spans 12 amino acids. From germline, CDR1 is SGHTA and CDR2 FQGTGA. The DNA of the CDR3 is TGTGCCAGCAGCTTTCCCACAGGGAAGCAGTACTTC. Encoded protein: CASSFPTGKQYF.

The rearrangement joins TRBV9 to TRBJ2-3; no clear D gene. This CDR3 is 15 amino acids long. The germline V gene encodes CDR1 SGDLS and CDR2 YYNGEE. The V end was cut by 4 bases, the J end by 3 bases, with 15 bases between. CDR3 DNA: TGTGCCAGCAGCCCCGAAGGAGCGAGGACAGATACGCAGTATTTT. Its protein is CASSPEGARTDTQYF.

The chain couples TRBV3-1 (or the pseudogene TRBV3-2) to TRBJ1-2; D uncertain. This CDR3 has 13 amino acids. Deletions cut 4 bases from V and 4 bases from J, with 10 bases between. Germline-derived CDR1 and CDR2 are LGHDT and YNNKEL (reference sequence). The CDR3 loop is CASSPRESYGYTF. CDR3 sequence (DNA): TGTGCCAGCAGCCCAAGAGAGAGCTATGGCTACACCTTC.

V is TRBV30 and J is TRBJ1-6; TRBD1 is a possible D gene (5 bases). The germline V and J ends were trimmed by 5 bases and 7 bases, with 15 bases remaining between them. In germline, CDR1 is GTSNPN, CDR2 SVGIG (reference sequence). The CDR3 spans 14 residues. This chain's CDR3 is CAWGFGADNSPLHF. The CDR3 DNA reads TGTGCCTGGGGGTTTGGGGCGGACAATTCACCCCTCCACTTT.

The chain links TRBV19 to TRBJ2-7; 15 bases line up with TRBD2. Germline CDR1 is LNHDA and CDR2 is SQIVND (reference sequence). This CDR3 spans 18 amino acids. Trimming removed 4 bases from V and 3 bases from J; junction bases left unmatched: 10. DNA for the CDR3: TGTGCCAGTAGTACTTCCGGACTAGCGGGGGGGCCGTACTACGAGCAGTACTTC. Translation gives CASSTSGLAGGPYYEQYF.

This rearrangement joins TRBV5-1 to TRBJ2-7; tentative D call: TRBD1 (5 bases). CDR1 SGHRS and CDR2 YFSETQ come from the germline V gene. The CDR3 is made up of 12 amino acids. V was cut by 4 bases and J by 9 bases, with 14 bases left in between. This CDR3 reads CASSPDSSGQYF. For the CDR3, the DNA is TGCGCCAGCAGCCCCGACAGTTCGGGGCAGTACTTC.

The chain couples TRBV11-2 to TRBJ2-3; TRBD1 is a possible D gene (5 bases). Germline assignment: CDR1 SGHAT and CDR2 FQNNGV. This CDR3 has 15 residues. Trimming took 5 bases from V and 2 from J, leaving 14 bases between them. The CDR3 sequence: CASSDFNRNTDTQYF. Here the CDR3 DNA reads TGTGCCAGCAGCGATTTTAACAGGAACACAGATACGCAGTATTTT.

This chain uses TRBV3-1 (or the pseudogene TRBV3-2) with TRBJ1-2, with D maybe TRBD1 (6 bases). V was shortened by 0 bases and J by 7 bases, with 9 bases between the two germline ends. The CDR3 has 13 amino acids. From germline, CDR1 is LGHDT and CDR2 YNNKEL (reference sequence). The CDR3 nucleotides read TGTGCCAGCAGCCAAGATTACAGGGTTGGCTACACCTTC. Amino acids: CASSQDYRVGYTF.

The chain combines TRBV30 with TRBJ2-1; 8 bases line up with TRBD2. The ends lost 4 bases at V and 2 bases at J; junction bases unmatched: 4. Per germline, CDR1 GTSNPN and CDR2 SVGIG (reference sequence). The CDR3 contains 14 residues. The CDR3 spells CAWNRGGPYNEQFF. The CDR3 DNA follows: TGTGCCTGGAATCGGGGGGGCCCCTACAATGAGCAGTTCTTC.

This clone was seen only a few times. This chain links TRBV7-9 with TRBJ1-5; tentative D call: TRBD1 (5 bases). Germline V gene sequence: CDR1 SEHNR, CDR2 FQNEAQ (reference sequence). V was pared by 3 bases and J by 2 bases, with 11 bases between. This CDR3 contains 15 residues. The CDR3: CASSLGGGGNQPQHF. The CDR3 DNA is TGTGCCAGCAGCTTGGGGGGAGGCGGCAATCAGCCCCAGCATTTT.